These 23 T cell receptor beta chains came from one sample sequenced in a study of PD-1 and CTLA-4 blockade in melanoma. Assay used: immunoSEQ multiplex PCR; TCRdb lists only in-frame clones, some missing. This sample yields roughly 30,000 clones, of which 80% to 95% are seen a single time; about 9.4% belongs to the top ten. Here the sequenced sample was CD8+ T cells from peripheral blood, taken from a patient given anti-PD-1 treatment. These receptors came from a human donor with melanoma.

This clone appeared a single time. The chain links TRBV4-1 to TRBJ2-3, with a weak D call TRBD2 (5 bases). V lost 3 bases to trimming and J lost 3 bases, with 10 bases between them. Germline CDR1 is MGHRA and CDR2 is YSYEKL. The CDR3 loop spans 14 amino acids. For the CDR3, the DNA is TGCGCCAGCAGCCATTGGTCGGGGACAGATACGCAGTATTTT. Its protein product is CASSHWSGTDTQYF.

The chain employs TRBV4-1 and TRBJ1-1, with TRBD1 as a possible D gene (6 bases). Germline V gives CDR1 MGHRA, CDR2 YSYEKL. This CDR3 region has 15 residues. Trimming took off 2 bases at V and 7 bases at J, with 17 bases between the two ends. CDR3 bases: TGCGCCAGCAGCCAAAGACCCCCGGGGGGCGATGAAGCTTTCTTT. This gives the protein CASSQRPPGGDEAFF.

The genes are TRBV27 and TRBJ2-3; possible D gene TRBD2, 6 bases. V lost 2 bases and J 2 bases, leaving 11 bases between the germline ends. CDR3 length: 15 residues. In germline, CDR1 is MNHEY, CDR2 SMNVEV (reference sequence). The CDR3 DNA reads as TGTGCCAGCAGTTTAGGGGTAGCGGACACAGATACGCAGTATTTT. It encodes CASSLGVADTDTQYF.

The chain has TRBV7-9 and TRBJ2-1; D gene uncertain. Germline V gene sequence: CDR1 SEHNR, CDR2 FQNEAQ (reference sequence). The CDR3 consists of 14 residues. With 2 bases removed from V and 5 bases from J, the gap between germline ends came to 10 bases. The DNA for the CDR3 is TGTGCCAGCAGCTTAATCTCCCAGAACAATGAGCAGTTCTTC. Translation gives CASSLISQNNEQFF.

This rearrangement joins TRBV28 to TRBJ2-7; D is unclear. Germline lookup yields CDR1 MDHEN and CDR2 SYDVKM. This CDR3 spans 13 amino acids. Trimming took 10 bases from V and 0 from J, leaving 13 bases between them. This chain's CDR3 is CATRGLSSYEQYF. CDR3 DNA: TGTGCCACCCGCGGTCTTAGCTCCTACGAGCAGTACTTC.

This chain joins TRBV19 and TRBJ2-7; D not certain. Germline CDR1 is LNHDA and CDR2 is SQIVND (reference sequence). Deletions cut 3 bases from V and 2 bases from J, with 17 bases between. The CDR3 runs to 16 residues. CDR3 amino acids: CASSITANVITYEQYF. CDR3 DNA: TGTGCCAGTAGTATTACCGCTAATGTAATCACCTACGAGCAGTACTTC.

This clone was counted a single time. The chain employs TRBV24-1 and TRBJ2-2; TRBD1 is a possible D gene (6 bases). CDR3 length equals 15 residues. V lost 6 bases and J lost 5, with 15 bases in between. The V gene's germline CDR1 is KGHDR and CDR2 SFDVKD. CDR3 sequence (DNA): TGTGCCACCAGTTCTCAGGGGCTGGTAACCGGGGAGCTGTTTTTT. Protein sequence: CATSSQGLVTGELFF.

The chain links TRBV12-3 or TRBV12-4 to TRBJ2-3; D uncertain. V shed 7 bases and J shed 6 bases, with 8 bases lying between them. There are 11 residues in the CDR3. The CDR3 sequence is CASKIGDTQYF. The CDR3 region has the DNA TGTGCCAGCAAGATAGGGGATACGCAGTATTTT.

V and J are TRBV27 and TRBJ1-4; a weak D match, TRBD1 (6 bases). This CDR3 is 16 amino acids long. Trimming removed 4 bases from V and 3 bases from J, with 15 bases in between. The germline CDR1 and CDR2 sequences are MNHEY and SMNVEV (reference sequence). The CDR3 here is CASSSGVTGSNEKLFF. CDR3 coding DNA: TGTGCCAGCAGTTCTGGCGTCACAGGGTCTAATGAAAAACTGTTTTTT.

V and J are TRBV7-2 and TRBJ2-5; 11 bases agree with TRBD2. CDR1 and CDR2 (germline): SGHTA, FQGNSA. The V segment lost 5 bases and the J segment 4 bases; nucleotides outside the gene matches: 9. The CDR3 extends over 16 amino acids. CDR3 nucleotide sequence: TGTGCCAGCAGCCTCTACCTAGCGGGGGGCCCAGAGACCCAGTACTTC. Residues: CASSLYLAGGPETQYF. Full variable domain (outside the CDR3, taken from reference TRBV7-2 and TRBJ2-5): GAGVSQSPSNKVTEKGKDVELRCDPISGHTALYWYRQSLGQGLEFLIYFQGNSAPDKSGLPSDRFSAERTGGSVSTLTIQRTQQEDSAVYLCASSLYLAGGPETQYFGPGTRLLVL.

The chain employs TRBV12-5 and TRBJ2-5, with D possibly being TRBD1 or TRBD2 (5 bases each). The CDR3 totals 13 residues. Germline V gives CDR1 LGHNT, CDR2 FRNRAP. With 1 base removed from V and 4 bases from J, the gap between germline ends came to 7 bases. The CDR3 region is CASGLAGTETQYF. The DNA of the CDR3 is TGTGCTAGTGGTTTGGCAGGGACAGAGACCCAGTACTTC.

The chain is built from TRBV3-1 (or the pseudogene TRBV3-2) and TRBJ2-2; tentatively, D is TRBD1 (6 bases). Germline assignment: CDR1 LGHDT and CDR2 YNNKEL (reference sequence). Trimming pared 0 bases from V and 4 bases from J, leaving 15 bases between. CDR3 size: 17 residues. The CDR3 loop is CASSQDPTGRATGELFF. The CDR3 nucleotides are TGTGCCAGCAGCCAAGATCCCACAGGGCGAGCCACCGGGGAGCTGTTTTTT.

CDR3 in amino acids: CASSNQGHQPQHF. Written as DNA, the CDR3 is TGTGCCAGCAGTAACCAGGGGCATCAGCCCCAGCATTTT. This chain links TRBV27 with TRBJ1-5; D perhaps matches TRBD1 (6 bases). The CDR3 is made up of 13 amino acids. The ends were cut back, 5 bases at V and 5 bases at J, with 10 bases in the middle. The germline gives CDR1 MNHEY, CDR2 SMNVEV (reference sequence).

The chain is built from TRBV6-6 and TRBJ1-1; no reliable D call. Trimming stripped 2 bases from V and 0 bases from J, with 4 bases between. Per germline, CDR1 MNHNY and CDR2 SVGAGI (reference sequence). The CDR3 totals 13 residues. CDR3 coding DNA: TGTGCCAGCAGTTACGGGATGAACACTGAAGCTTTCTTT. It yields the protein CASSYGMNTEAFF.

The rearrangement links TRBV6-5 to TRBJ2-1, with 10 bases aligning to TRBD2. Germline trimming cut 1 base from V and 6 bases from J; bases unmatched to any gene: 6. Per germline, CDR1 MNHEY and CDR2 SVGAGI. This CDR3 contains 16 residues. This CDR3 reads CASSYFLAGESNEQFF. The CDR3 region has the DNA TGTGCCAGCAGTTACTTCCTAGCGGGAGAAAGCAATGAGCAGTTCTTC.

V usage is TRBV5-6 and J usage is TRBJ2-7, with D perhaps TRBD2 (5 bases). The germline gives CDR1 SGHDT, CDR2 YYEEEE. The CDR3 sequence is 14 residues long. Trimming shortened V by 0 bases and J by 0 bases, and 7 bases separated the two germline ends. The CDR3 DNA reads TGTGCCAGCAGCTTGGGAGGGAGCTCCTACGAGCAGTACTTC. It codes for CASSLGGSSYEQYF.

Only a few counts were recorded for this clone. This chain uses TRBV5-5 with TRBJ1-1; tentatively, D is TRBD1 (6 bases). This CDR3 spans 13 amino acids. Looked up from germline, CDR1 is SGHKS and CDR2 is YYEKEE (reference sequence). V was pared by 4 bases and J by 3 bases, with 10 bases between. CDR3 protein: CASSPEGDTEAFF. The CDR3 region has the DNA TGTGCCAGCAGCCCGGAGGGGGACACTGAAGCTTTCTTT.

The rearrangement uses TRBV27 and TRBJ1-1, with 7 bases aligning to TRBD1. Looked up from germline, CDR1 is MNHEY and CDR2 is SMNVEV (reference sequence). With V trimmed by 5 bases and J by 3 bases, 9 bases remained unmatched. The CDR3 is 15 amino acids. The CDR3 bases are TGTGCCAGCAGTCCACAGGGGTTAGGGGACACTGAAGCTTTCTTT. Translation gives CASSPQGLGDTEAFF.

This clone was recorded once. The chain recombines TRBV6-2 or TRBV6-3 with TRBJ2-5, with D hard to call. This CDR3 comprises 14 residues. From germline, CDR1 is MNHEY and CDR2 SVGEGT. V lost 2 bases to trimming and J lost 6 bases, with 13 bases between them. CDR3 nucleotides: TGTGCCAGCAGTTACATGCGGTGGCCCCAGACCCAGTACTTC. This gives the protein CASSYMRWPQTQYF.

V gene TRBV2 combines with J gene TRBJ1-5; no clear D. Trimming removed 3 bases from V and 3 bases from J, with 6 bases in between. From germline, CDR1 is SNHLY and CDR2 FYNNEI. The CDR3 has 13 amino acids. CDR3 loop: CASSDSYNQPQHF. Here the CDR3 DNA reads TGTGCCAGCAGTGACAGTTACAATCAGCCCCAGCATTTT.

This chain joins TRBV14 and TRBJ2-5; D remains unclear. The CDR3 totals 13 residues. Trimming left V 4 bases short and J 2 bases short, with 8 bases between. Germline V gene sequence: CDR1 SGHDN, CDR2 FVKESK. For the CDR3, the DNA is TGTGCCAGCAGCCTTGGGCCACAAGAGACCCAGTACTTC. This encodes CASSLGPQETQYF.

This chain uses TRBV19 with TRBJ2-1; D is possibly TRBD1 or TRBD2 (5 bases each). In germline, CDR1 is LNHDA, CDR2 SQIVND (reference sequence). V lost 0 bases to trimming and J lost 3 bases, with 15 bases between them. The CDR3 totals 17 residues. The CDR3 spells CASSIDLGRAGYNEQFF. The CDR3, as DNA: TGTGCCAGTAGTATAGATCTGGGCAGGGCGGGCTACAATGAGCAGTTCTTC.

This clone was counted a few times. The chain uses TRBV5-6 and TRBJ2-7, with D hard to call. Trimming pared 4 bases from V and 6 bases from J, leaving 11 bases between. This CDR3 region has 12 residues. CDR1 and CDR2 from the germline V gene are SGHDT and YYEEEE. Here the CDR3 DNA reads TGTGCCAGCAGCCTGGGCGTTTCCGAGCAGTACTTC. It specifies CASSLGVSEQYF.